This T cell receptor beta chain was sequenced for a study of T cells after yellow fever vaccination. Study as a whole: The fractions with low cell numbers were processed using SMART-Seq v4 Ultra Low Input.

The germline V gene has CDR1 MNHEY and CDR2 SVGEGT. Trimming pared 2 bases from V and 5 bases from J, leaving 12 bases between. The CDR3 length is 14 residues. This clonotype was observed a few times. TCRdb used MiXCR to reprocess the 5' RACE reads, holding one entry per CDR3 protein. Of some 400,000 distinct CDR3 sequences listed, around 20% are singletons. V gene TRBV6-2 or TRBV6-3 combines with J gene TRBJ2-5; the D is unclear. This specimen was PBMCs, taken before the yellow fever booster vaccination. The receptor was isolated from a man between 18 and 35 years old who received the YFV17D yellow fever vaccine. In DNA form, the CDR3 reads TGTGCCAGCAGTTACCATAGCCAGAGGGAGACCCAGTACTTC. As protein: CASSYHSQRETQYF.